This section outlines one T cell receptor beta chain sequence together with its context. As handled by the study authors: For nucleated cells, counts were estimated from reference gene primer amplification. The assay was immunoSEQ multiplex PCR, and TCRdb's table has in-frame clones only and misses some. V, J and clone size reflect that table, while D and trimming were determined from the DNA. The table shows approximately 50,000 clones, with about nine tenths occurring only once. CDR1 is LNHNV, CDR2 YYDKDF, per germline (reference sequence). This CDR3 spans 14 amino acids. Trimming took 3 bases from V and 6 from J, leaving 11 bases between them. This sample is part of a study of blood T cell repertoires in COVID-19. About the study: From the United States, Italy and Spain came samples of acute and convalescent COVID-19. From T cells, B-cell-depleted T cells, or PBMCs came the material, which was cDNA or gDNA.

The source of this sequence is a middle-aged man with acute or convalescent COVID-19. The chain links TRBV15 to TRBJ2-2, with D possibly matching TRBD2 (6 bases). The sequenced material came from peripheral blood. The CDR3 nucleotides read TGTGCCACCAGCAGGAACGGGAGTCCCGGGGAGCTGTTTTTT. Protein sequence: CATSRNGSPGELFF.